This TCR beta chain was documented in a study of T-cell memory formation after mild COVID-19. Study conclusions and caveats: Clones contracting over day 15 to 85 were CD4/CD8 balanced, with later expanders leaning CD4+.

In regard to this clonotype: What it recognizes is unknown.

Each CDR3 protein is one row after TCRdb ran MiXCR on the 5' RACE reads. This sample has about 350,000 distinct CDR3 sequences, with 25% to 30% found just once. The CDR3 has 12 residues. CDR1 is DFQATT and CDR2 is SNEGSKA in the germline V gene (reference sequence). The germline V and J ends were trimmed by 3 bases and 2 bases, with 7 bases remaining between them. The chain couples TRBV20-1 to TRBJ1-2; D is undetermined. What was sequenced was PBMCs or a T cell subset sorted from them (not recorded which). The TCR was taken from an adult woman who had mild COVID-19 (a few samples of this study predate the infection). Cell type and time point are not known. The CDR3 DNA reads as TGCAGTGCTAGGCACAGAAACTATGGCTACACCTTC. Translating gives CSARHRNYGYTF.